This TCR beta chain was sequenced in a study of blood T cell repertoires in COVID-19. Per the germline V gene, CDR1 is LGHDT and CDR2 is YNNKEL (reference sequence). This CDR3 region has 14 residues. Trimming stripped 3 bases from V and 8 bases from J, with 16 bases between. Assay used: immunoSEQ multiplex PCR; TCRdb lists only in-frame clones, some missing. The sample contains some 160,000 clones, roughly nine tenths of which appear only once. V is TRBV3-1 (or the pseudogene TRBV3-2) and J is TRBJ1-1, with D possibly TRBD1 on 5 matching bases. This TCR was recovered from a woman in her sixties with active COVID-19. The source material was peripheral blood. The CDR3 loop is CASSHSSTDPEAFF. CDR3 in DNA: TGTGCCAGCAGCCACAGCTCGACAGATCCAGAAGCTTTCTTT.